A single T cell receptor beta chain is shown here with its context. This CDR3 spans 18 amino acids. Germline V gene lookup returns CDR1 SGHRS and CDR2 YFSETQ. V lost 3 bases and J lost 0; bases outside the gene matches: 7. The sample comes from a study of blood T cell repertoires in COVID-19. As for the study in general: COVID-19 samples collected from the United States, Italy and Spain covered acute and convalescent phases. The analysed material was cDNA or gDNA that came from T cells, B-cell-depleted T cells, or PBMCs.

Produced via immunoSEQ multiplex PCR; TCRdb's table is partial and in-frame only. The data hold roughly 260,000 clones, with approximately 87% observed a single time. Sequencing was carried out using peripheral blood. This TCR derives from a woman between 45 and 65 years old with acute or convalescent COVID-19. This sequence joins TRBV5-1 and TRBJ2-2; TRBD2 aligns across 11 bases. The CDR3 here is CASSSGVAGGPNTGELFF. CDR3 in DNA: TGCGCCAGCAGCTCGGGGGTAGCGGGAGGGCCGAACACCGGGGAGCTGTTTTTT.